This is a list of T cell receptor beta chains from one sample in a study of liver allograft versus peripheral blood T cells. Each CDR3 protein is one row after TCRdb ran MiXCR on the reads. The sample yields around 13,000 distinct CDR3 sequences, 25% to 35% seen once. These TCRs come from a human patient who had a liver transplant. Some of the T cells may derive from the graft donor. Both conserved end residues are part of each CDR3. A D gene is named only where the DNA matches it firmly. Not every row has a clone size; where given, it reads once, few, many or a size class.

size	J	V	D	CDR3	DNA
few	TRBJ1-3	TRBV12-3/TRBV12-4	-	CASSKTETGNTIYF	TGTGCCAGCAGCAAGACAGAAACCGGAAACACCATATATTTT
few	TRBJ1-5	TRBV7-9	TRBD1	CASSTGQGAGQPQHF	TGTGCCAGCAGTACAGGACAGGGGGCTGGTCAGCCCCAGCATTTT
-	TRBJ1-2	TRBV16	-	CASSQGSNYGYTF	TGTGCCAGCAGCCAAGGCAGTAACTATGGCTACACCTTC
medium-sized	TRBJ1-4	TRBV27	TRBD1	CASSLHRGGEKLFF	TGTGCCAGCAGTTTACACAGGGGGGGAGAAAAACTGTTTTTT
-	TRBJ2-7	TRBV29-1	-	CSVAVRADEQYF	TGCAGCGTTGCCGTAAGGGCAGACGAGCAGTACTTC
-	TRBJ2-2	TRBV19	TRBD2	CASNGAGETGELFF	TGTGCCAGTAATGGGGCGGGAGAGACCGGGGAGCTGTTTTTT
few	TRBJ2-7	TRBV19	-	CASSPGRRTYEQYF	TGTGCCAGTAGCCCGGGGAGGAGGACCTACGAGCAGTACTTC
once	TRBJ1-1	TRBV18	-	CASSPPRDYNTEAFF	TGTGCCAGCTCACCACCCCGGGATTATAACACTGAAGCTTTCTTT
many	TRBJ2-3	TRBV5-4	TRBD2	CASSLGIGGATDTQYF	TGTGCCAGCAGCTTGGGGATCGGGGGGGCCACAGATACGCAGTATTTT
medium-sized	TRBJ1-5	TRBV27	-	CASRPRHDSNQPQHF	TGTGCCAGCAGACCCCGACACGATAGCAATCAGCCCCAGCATTTT
-	TRBJ2-7	TRBV5-4	-	CASSSQTGNYEQYF	TGTGCCAGCAGCTCTCAAACAGGGAACTACGAGCAGTACTTC
-	TRBJ1-4	TRBV7-9	-	CASSLSTVEKLFF	TGTGCCAGCAGCTTATCGACAGTTGAAAAACTGTTTTTT
-	TRBJ1-5	TRBV19	-	CASSILGQVDQPQHF	TGTGCCAGTAGTATCCTCGGCCAGGTCGATCAGCCCCAGCATTTT
-	TRBJ2-4	TRBV5-1	-	CASSFRRGSDIQYF	TGCGCCAGCAGCTTCCGCAGGGGCTCGGACATTCAGTACTTC
few	TRBJ2-1	TRBV5-5	TRBD2	CASSGSGRAGSHEQFF	TGTGCCAGCAGTGGGAGCGGGAGGGCGGGGAGTCATGAGCAGTTCTTC
-	TRBJ2-1	TRBV19	-	CASRVPGHGSSEQFF	TGTGCCAGTAGAGTCCCGGGACATGGGTCCAGTGAGCAGTTCTTC
many	TRBJ1-6	TRBV7-9	-	CASSLTQQYSPLHF	TGTGCCAGCAGCTTAACCCAACAGTATTCACCCCTCCACTTT
many	TRBJ2-4	TRBV24-1	-	CATPPGGRMAKNIQYF	TGTGCCACTCCCCCCGGGGGTCGAATGGCCAAAAACATTCAGTACTTC
medium-sized	TRBJ1-2	TRBV7-9	-	CASSPKRAYGYTF	TGTGCCAGCAGCCCTAAGAGAGCCTATGGCTACACCTTC
-	TRBJ2-3	TRBV10-1	-	CASRQDSTDTQYF	TGCGCCAGCCGGCAGGATAGCACAGATACGCAGTATTTT
few	TRBJ2-7	TRBV28	-	CASSLRPYEQYF	TGTGCCAGCAGTTTGCGTCCCTACGAGCAGTACTTC
-	TRBJ2-7	TRBV15	TRBD1	CATSGGQGSTYEQYF	TGTGCCACCAGCGGCGGACAGGGATCTACCTACGAGCAGTACTTC
medium-sized	TRBJ1-1	TRBV6-5	-	CASSYSGPFDTEAFF	TGTGCCAGCAGTTACTCGGGGCCTTTCGACACTGAAGCTTTCTTT
few	TRBJ2-7	TRBV28	-	CASSLQAMVYEQYF	TGTGCCAGCAGTTTACAAGCAATGGTCTACGAGCAGTACTTC
-	TRBJ1-3	TRBV9	TRBD1	CASSDPGQLVLSSGNTIYF	TGTGCCAGCAGCGATCCGGGACAGCTAGTCTTATCCTCTGGAAACACCATATATTTT
many	TRBJ1-2	TRBV6-5	-	CASSQGYGYTF	TGTGCCAGCAGCCAGGGCTATGGCTACACCTTC
many	TRBJ1-3	TRBV28	-	CATVGLISGNTIYF	TGTGCCACCGTCGGACTCATCTCTGGAAACACCATATATTTT
medium-sized	TRBJ2-7	TRBV19	-	CASSIVQGSYEQYF	TGTGCCAGTAGTATAGTGCAGGGCTCCTACGAGCAGTACTTC
-	TRBJ2-3	TRBV30	TRBD2	CAWSVGLAGTDTQYF	TGTGCCTGGAGTGTAGGACTAGCGGGGACAGATACGCAGTATTTT
medium-sized	TRBJ2-2	TRBV18	TRBD2	CASSLTSGDDGELFF	TGTGCCAGCTCACTGACTAGCGGGGATGACGGGGAGCTGTTTTTT
-	TRBJ2-7	TRBV6-5	TRBD1	CASRPGTGILAEQYF	TGTGCCAGCAGGCCTGGGACAGGGATCCTTGCCGAGCAGTACTTC
medium-sized	TRBJ2-2	TRBV6-1	-	CASSPSGESGELFF	TGTGCCAGCAGTCCCTCGGGGGAGTCCGGGGAGCTGTTTTTT
-	TRBJ1-6	TRBV12-3/TRBV12-4	TRBD1	CASSFPGGSRSSYNSPLHF	TGTGCCAGCAGTTTCCCAGGGGGCAGCCGAAGCTCCTATAATTCACCCCTCCACTTT
few	TRBJ1-1	TRBV28	-	CASIPGADENTEAFF	TGTGCCAGCATCCCCGGCGCGGATGAGAACACTGAAGCTTTCTTT
medium-sized	TRBJ2-2	TRBV24-1	-	CATSAPTRGANTGELFF	TGTGCCACCAGTGCCCCCACCCGGGGAGCGAACACCGGGGAGCTGTTTTTT
-	TRBJ1-1	TRBV30	-	CAWTGDMANTEAFF	TGTGCCTGGACGGGGGACATGGCGAACACTGAAGCTTTCTTT
-	TRBJ2-7	TRBV12-3/TRBV12-4	TRBD1	CASSPGQGFEQYF	TGTGCCAGCAGCCCGGGACAGGGGTTCGAGCAGTACTTC
-	TRBJ1-5	TRBV27	-	CASTPGSSNSNQPQHF	TGTGCCAGCACTCCAGGCAGTTCAAATAGCAATCAGCCCCAGCATTTT
-	TRBJ1-5	TRBV28	-	CASSTAGGAHQPQHF	TGTGCCAGCAGTACCGCCGGGGGCGCCCATCAGCCCCAGCATTTT
medium-sized	TRBJ2-1	TRBV7-9	-	CASSLGGVGEQFF	TGTGCCAGCAGCTTAGGCGGGGTTGGCGAGCAGTTCTTC
medium-sized	TRBJ2-7	TRBV6-5	TRBD2	CASSPVRRGGGEQYF	TGTGCCAGCAGCCCAGTTCGGCGGGGGGGAGGGGAGCAGTACTTC
few	TRBJ2-3	TRBV5-6	-	CASSLGGADTQYF	TGTGCCAGCAGCTTGGGGGGGGCAGATACGCAGTATTTT
medium-sized	TRBJ2-3	TRBV6-5	TRBD2	CASSPGTSGMDTQYF	TGTGCCAGCAGTCCCGGGACTAGCGGGATGGATACGCAGTATTTT
-	TRBJ1-1	TRBV10-3	-	CAISHRASNTEAFF	TGTGCCATTTCCCATAGGGCTTCGAACACTGAAGCTTTCTTT
-	TRBJ2-1	TRBV12-3/TRBV12-4	-	CASSPRGTEYNEQFF	TGTGCCAGCAGTCCTCGGGGGACCGAATACAATGAGCAGTTCTTC
medium-sized	TRBJ2-2	TRBV19	-	CASSIGTQLNTGELFF	TGTGCCAGTAGTATTGGGACTCAGCTTAACACCGGGGAGCTGTTTTTT
-	TRBJ1-3	TRBV19	TRBD1	CASSIPMDRVTGNTIYF	TGTGCCAGTAGTATCCCCATGGACAGGGTCACTGGAAACACCATATATTTT
-	TRBJ2-3	TRBV7-2	TRBD2	CASSPALAGGTDTQYF	TGTGCCAGCAGCCCCGCTTTAGCGGGGGGCACAGATACGCAGTATTTT
few	TRBJ2-5	TRBV20-1	-	CSAYKETQYF	TGCAGTGCTTATAAAGAGACCCAGTACTTC
-	TRBJ1-5	TRBV28	-	CASRGRGQPQHF	TGTGCCAGCAGGGGCCGCGGTCAGCCCCAGCATTTT
many	TRBJ2-1	TRBV6-5	-	CASSRNRDEQFF	TGTGCCAGCAGTCGAAACAGGGATGAGCAGTTCTTC
-	TRBJ2-5	TRBV25-1	TRBD1	CASRGTEQETQYF	TGTGCCAGCAGAGGGACAGAGCAAGAGACCCAGTACTTC
medium-sized	TRBJ1-1	TRBV6-6	-	CASIATAHTEAFF	TGTGCCAGCATCGCGACAGCCCACACTGAAGCTTTCTTT
-	TRBJ2-1	TRBV19	-	CASSIGVNANEQFF	TGTGCCAGTAGTATAGGAGTCAACGCGAATGAGCAGTTCTTC
medium-sized	TRBJ2-1	TRBV6-5	TRBD2	CASSYSSLAAYNEQFF	TGTGCCAGCAGTTACTCGTCGCTAGCGGCCTACAATGAGCAGTTCTTC
-	TRBJ1-1	TRBV12-5	-	CASGFRENTEAFF	TGTGCTAGTGGTTTTAGGGAGAACACTGAAGCTTTCTTT
medium-sized	TRBJ1-1	TRBV29-1	-	CSVGVQDLPGTEAFF	TGCAGCGTTGGAGTCCAGGACCTCCCGGGCACTGAAGCTTTCTTT
-	TRBJ1-3	TRBV5-6	-	CASSTGQIDTIYF	TGTGCCAGCAGCACCGGACAGATAGACACCATATATTTT
many	TRBJ2-5	TRBV5-6	-	CASTLAGDGETQYF	TGTGCCAGCACTCTGGCAGGGGATGGGGAGACCCAGTACTTC
many	TRBJ1-2	TRBV11-1	TRBD1	CASSSGTGGDYGYTF	TGTGCCAGCAGCTCTGGGACAGGGGGGGACTATGGCTACACCTTC